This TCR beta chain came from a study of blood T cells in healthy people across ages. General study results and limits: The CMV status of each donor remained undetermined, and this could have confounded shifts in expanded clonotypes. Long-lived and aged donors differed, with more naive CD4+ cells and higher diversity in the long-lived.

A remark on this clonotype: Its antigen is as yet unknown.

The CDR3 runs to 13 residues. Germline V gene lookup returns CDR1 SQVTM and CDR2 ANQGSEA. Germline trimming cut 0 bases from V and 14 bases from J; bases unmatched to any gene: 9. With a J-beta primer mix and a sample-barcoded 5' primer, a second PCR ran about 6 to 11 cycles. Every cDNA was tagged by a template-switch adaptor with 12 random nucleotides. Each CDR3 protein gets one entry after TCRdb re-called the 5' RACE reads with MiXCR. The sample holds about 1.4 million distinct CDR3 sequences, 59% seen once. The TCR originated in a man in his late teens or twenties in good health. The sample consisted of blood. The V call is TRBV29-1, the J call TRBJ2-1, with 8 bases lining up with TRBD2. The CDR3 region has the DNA TGCAGCGTTGAAGAGATGGGGACTAGTTCTGAGTTCTTC. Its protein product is CSVEEMGTSSEFF.